This T cell receptor beta chain is drawn from a study of blood T cell repertoires in COVID-19. Study as a whole: Sites in the United States, Italy and Spain provided acute and convalescent COVID-19 samples. PBMCs, B-cell-depleted T cells, or T cells provided the cDNA or gDNA that made up the material.

This CDR3 is 14 amino acids long. The V end lost 4 bases, the J end lost 2 bases, and 13 bases lay between the germline ends. The germline V gene has CDR1 SGHDT and CDR2 YYEEEE. In the authors' methods: By means of reference gene primer amplification, nucleated cell counts were estimated. Produced via immunoSEQ multiplex PCR; TCRdb's table is partial and in-frame only. That table gives V, J and clone size, and the DNA gave D and trimming. The sample records 150,000 to 200,000 clones, more than 75% being singletons. The gene calls are TRBV5-6 and TRBJ2-7; perhaps TRBD2 as D (6 bases). The source is a human donor in a cohort sampled during active COVID-19. Sequencing input: peripheral blood. DNA of the CDR3: TGTGCCAGCAGCCGGAGGGGACGGACCTACGAGCAGTACTTC. Protein: CASSRRGRTYEQYF.